Here is one T cell receptor beta chain with its context. Its antigen is as yet unknown. The entry originates in a study of shared clonotypes between healthy human individuals. The V segment lost 6 bases and the J segment 6 bases; nucleotides outside the gene matches: 8. Germline-derived CDR1 and CDR2 are SEHNR and FQNEAQ (reference sequence). The CDR3 covers 15 residues. Healthy HIV-negative adults without recent acute infections or vaccinations served as donors. Regarding the study as a whole: Sequencing depth was expected to affect clonotype sharing among donors. About 5% of naive CD4 clonotypes were shared across four donors.

Genomic DNA belonging to each subset was distributed in equal measure over several immunoSEQ plates. Sequencing used immunoSEQ multiplex PCR; TCRdb keeps in-frame clones, though not all of them. The sample yields roughly 2.4 million clones, 90% to 96% seen once. Material: naive CD4+ T cells sorted from blood. The subset denotes: CD45RA+ positively selected. This chain links TRBV7-9 with TRBJ2-3; TRBD2 matches 11 bases. The receptor was isolated from a man aged 18 to 35 in good health. This CDR3 is CASSETSGGKDTQYF. CDR3 nucleotides: TGTGCCAGCAGTGAAACTAGCGGGGGTAAGGATACGCAGTATTTT.